This T cell receptor beta chain is drawn from a study of OX40 agonist ivuxolimab in advanced cancers. Study as a whole: Three patients, one with hepatocellular carcinoma and two with cutaneous melanoma, achieved partial responses.

Profiled with immunoSEQ multiplex PCR; TCRdb holds only in-frame clones, not every one. The sample records 77,000 or so clones, about four fifths being singletons. Trimming removed 3 bases from V and 8 bases from J, with 19 bases in between. This CDR3 contains 15 residues. CDR1 is GTSNPN and CDR2 is SVGIG in the germline V gene (reference sequence). Sequencing was performed on CD4+ or CD8+ T cells sorted from blood, taken in a trial of the OX40 agonist ivuxolimab. The V gene is TRBV30, the J gene TRBJ1-4; TRBD1 might be the D (5 bases). The source of this sequence is an adult with an advanced solid tumor such as melanoma, head and neck, liver or kidney cancer. CDR3 sequence: CAWRPPAGGMEKLFF. The CDR3 DNA reads TGTGCCTGGAGACCCCCTGCTGGGGGTATGGAAAAACTGTTTTTT.